Sequencing of this T cell receptor beta chain was carried out in a study of T cells in tuberculosis (dated by TCRdb to between 2017 and 2018). Turning to the overall study: To characterize T cells specific for the mycobacterial lipid antigen glucose monomycolate (GMM), the study used CD1B tetramers together with high-throughput TCR immunosequencing. In a South African clinical cohort, IGRA-negative adolescents, IGRA-positive adolescents with latent tuberculosis and adults with active tuberculosis were compared, with nine to ten people in each group. On the study overall, not on this receptor specifically: With the diverse GMM-specific repertoire as input, a classifier achieved around 90% accuracy (AUROC around 0.88), whereas GEM motif frequencies as input gave roughly 70% accuracy. Clinical samples were selected based on which cryopreserved specimens were available, and the active tuberculosis cases were adults whereas the controls were adolescents. Smaller NN-distances were partly driven by shorter CDR3-alpha lengths in active tuberculosis patients, and statistical significance was not reached for the TCR-beta difference. Smaller mean NN-distances to GMM-specific TCRs were observed in active tuberculosis TCR-alpha repertoires than in IGRA-negative controls, suggesting clonal expansion of GMM-specific TCRs.

TCR libraries were generated with the immunoSEQ multiplex PCR assay, using TCR-beta and/or TCR-alpha/delta assays for each sample. The amplified TCR libraries were sequenced on the Illumina high-throughput platform. From the authors' description of their analysis: Clustering and dimensionality reduction were performed using pairwise TCRdist distances among GMM-specific receptors from ex vivo sorted or in vitro expanded T cells. The score assigned to each clinical repertoire was mean NN-distance, meaning the average TCRdist to the nearest 10% of tetramer-positive reference sequences. GEM TCR motif frequency was computed as the fraction of unique TCRs matching known GEM sequences by V/J usage and CDR3 length. Linear discriminant analysis with leave-one-out cross-validation, implemented in scikit-learn, was used to classify active tuberculosis. The immuneACCESS repertoire file appears here via TCRdb, limited to in-frame rearrangements. These files lack a portion of the clones; in checked studies, under half of the deficit traces to unresolved V genes, and the cause of the others is not known. V and J calls and clone size follow that table, whereas D and trimming were derived from the DNA. The sample table lists around 38,000 clones, nearly 97% of them with a count of one. The top ten clonotypes cover about 3.7% of the sample.

Its CDR3 holds 13 amino acids, cysteine through phenylalanine. Only the CDR3 DNA stays, 39 bases, in frame from base 1. The germline V gene provides CDR1 SQVTM and CDR2 ANQGSEA. V is cut by 7 bases and J by 1 base, and the space between the germline ends is 13 bases. Points on this clone: This receptor's antigen is unknown. No qualities accompany the bases; no much larger clone lies one base away.

At study entry, a tuberculin skin test and the QuantiFERON-TB GOLD In-Tube IGRA were used to screen adolescents for latent tuberculosis infection. Immunosequencing was performed on unsorted cryopreserved PBMC, with 95,000 to 100,000 T cells per clinical donor covered on average. Eleven high schools in the Worcester region of the Western Cape, South Africa, served as enrollment sites for adolescents aged 12 to 18 years. Approximately ten M. tuberculosis-infected adolescents and some ten uninfected adolescents, matched for age and sex, were selected. PBMC from adolescents were isolated by density centrifugation from freshly drawn heparinized blood and then cryopreserved.

Sequenced material: PBMCs. The sequence was collected from a donor aged 10-29 years with latent tuberculosis or without tuberculosis infection. The rearranged chain carries TRBV29-1 and TRBJ1-1, with no confident D gene call. This receptor carries the CDR3 CSAVDNSNTEAFF. The nucleotides read TGCAGCGCCGTCGACAACTCGAACACTGAAGCTTTCTTT.